These 28 T cell receptor beta chains came from one sample sequenced in a study of blood T cell repertoires in COVID-19. Repertoires were generated with immunoSEQ multiplex PCR, while TCRdb's copy carries only in-frame clones and drops some. The sample lists roughly 300,000 clones; 90% were seen once. The sequenced material came from PBMCs or T cells enriched from blood (not recorded which). These receptors were taken from a woman in her 30s who had recovered from COVID-19.

The J gene is TRBJ2-1, the V gene TRBV4-1; maybe TRBD2 (6 bases). This CDR3 comprises 21 residues. Deletions cut 4 bases from V and 2 bases from J, with 30 bases between. Germline-derived CDR1 and CDR2 are MGHRA and YSYEKL. CDR3 residues: CASSLSSTLTSPKGTYNEQFF. In DNA form, the CDR3 reads TGCGCCAGCAGCCTTTCCTCCACGTTGACTAGTCCGAAGGGGACCTACAATGAGCAGTTCTTC.

The rearrangement uses TRBV11-2 and TRBJ1-4; weak D call: TRBD1 (5 bases). CDR3 length: 14 residues. Germline CDR1 reads SGHAT; CDR2 reads FQNNGV. Trimming stripped 4 bases from V and 8 bases from J, with 14 bases between. The CDR3 region has the DNA TGTGCCAGCAGCTCAGGGTTTCAGGACGAAAAACTGTTTTTT. Translation: CASSSGFQDEKLFF.

This clone was observed a single time. V usage is TRBV19 and J usage is TRBJ2-3, with 11 bases identical to TRBD2. This CDR3 is built from 15 residues. Per the germline V gene, CDR1 is LNHDA and CDR2 is SQIVND (reference sequence). Trimming took 8 bases from V and 0 from J; bases not matched to a gene: 4. The CDR3 sequence: CASGTSGVSTDTQYF. Here the CDR3 DNA reads TGTGCCAGTGGGACTAGCGGAGTGAGCACAGATACGCAGTATTTT.

The genes are TRBV29-1 and TRBJ2-3; possibly TRBD1 for D (5 bases). Germline V lookup: CDR1 SQVTM, CDR2 ANQGSEA. The CDR3 consists of 15 residues. With 2 bases removed from V and 5 bases from J, the gap between germline ends came to 17 bases. The CDR3 DNA is TGCAGCGTTGAAAGTTTGTCGACAGAGGTAGATACGCAGTATTTT. Translating gives CSVESLSTEVDTQYF.

The V and J genes are TRBV4-3 and TRBJ2-2; D perhaps matches TRBD2 (6 bases). The CDR3 extends over 15 amino acids. Per germline, CDR1 LGHNA and CDR2 YSLEER. The V gene lost 1 base and the J gene lost 9 bases, with 15 bases spanning the gap. The CDR3 coding sequence is TGCGCCAGCAGCCAAGTGGGGGAGGACCACCGGGAGCTGTTTTTT. The encoded protein is CASSQVGEDHRELFF.

CDR3 in DNA: TGTGCCAGCAGTTCACACCGGGCGGGAACCGTGAACGAGCAGTACTTC. Protein sequence: CASSSHRAGTVNEQYF. V gene TRBV6-5 combines with J gene TRBJ2-7; perhaps TRBD2 as D (6 bases). V dropped 4 bases and J dropped 5 bases, with 21 bases sitting between them. Germline V gene lookup returns CDR1 MNHEY and CDR2 SVGAGI. There are 16 residues in the CDR3.

The CDR3 sequence: CASSPGTGGNTIYF. The DNA for the CDR3 is TGTGCCAGCAGCCCCGGGACAGGGGGAAACACCATATATTTT. This chain links TRBV6-5 with TRBJ1-3; 9 nucleotides agree with TRBD1. V was pared by 6 bases and J by 4 bases, with 4 bases of the junction left unmatched. The germline V gene has CDR1 MNHEY and CDR2 SVGAGI. The CDR3 is made up of 14 amino acids.

The chain employs TRBV5-5 and TRBJ1-5; D ambiguous. The germline V gene encodes CDR1 SGHKS and CDR2 YYEKEE (reference sequence). This CDR3 is 13 amino acids long. Trimming took off 8 bases at V and 3 bases at J, with 12 bases between the two ends. CDR3: CASGGEPNQPQHF. CDR3 DNA: TGTGCCAGTGGTGGGGAGCCCAATCAGCCCCAGCATTTT.

The chain employs TRBV30 and TRBJ2-6; D possibly corresponds to TRBD1 (6 bases). CDR1 and CDR2 (germline): GTSNPN, SVGIG (reference sequence). The CDR3 totals 13 residues. V shed 4 bases and J shed 3 bases, with 7 bases lying between them. DNA of the CDR3: TGTGCCTGGAACAGGGATGGGGCCAACGTCCTGACTTTC. Encoded protein: CAWNRDGANVLTF.

Comment on this clone: Other DNA sequences in this specimen translate into the identical CDR3. The CDR3 is CASSYRVFYEQYF. The CDR3 DNA sequence: TGTGCCAGCAGTTACCGGGTGTTCTACGAGCAGTACTTC. The chain combines TRBV6-5 with TRBJ2-7; D not resolved. V was pared by 2 bases and J by 3 bases, with 8 bases between. There are 13 residues in the CDR3. Germline loops: CDR1 MNHEY, CDR2 SVGAGI.

In this sample, this clone turned up a few times. V gene TRBV2 combines with J gene TRBJ2-2; 10 nucleotides align to TRBD1. Germline assignment: CDR1 SNHLY and CDR2 FYNNEI. The V segment lost 8 bases and the J segment 3 bases; nucleotides outside the gene matches: 3. The CDR3 runs to 14 residues. The CDR3 spells CASRTGGDTGELFF. As DNA, the CDR3 is TGTGCCAGCCGGACAGGGGGGGACACCGGGGAGCTGTTTTTT.

The gene calls are TRBV27 and TRBJ1-5; D is undetermined. The V end lost 5 bases, the J end lost 5 bases, and 25 bases lay between the germline ends. CDR1 is MNHEY and CDR2 is SMNVEV in the germline V gene (reference sequence). The CDR3 sequence is 18 residues long. In nucleotides, the CDR3 is TGTGCCAGCAGTCCCCTCGGTGGCACCCTATCCCGGGATCAGCCCCAGCATTTT. Translating gives CASSPLGGTLSRDQPQHF.

This chain links TRBV27 with TRBJ1-2, with 7 bases lining up with TRBD1. The V gene's germline CDR1 is MNHEY and CDR2 SMNVEV (reference sequence). The V and J ends lost 6 bases and 1 base, in that order; junction bases with no gene match: 5. The length of the CDR3 is 14 residues. In DNA form, the CDR3 reads TGTGCCAGCAGCCGACAGGGCTATAACTATGGCTACACCTTC. This translates into CASSRQGYNYGYTF.

The V and J genes are TRBV5-4 and TRBJ2-1, with 11 bases that match TRBD2. V dropped 0 bases and J dropped 8; count of bases not matched to a gene: 4. The CDR3 runs 15 residues. Per germline, CDR1 SGHNT and CDR2 YYREEE (reference sequence). CDR3 region: CASSLVAGGLHEQFF. In DNA form, the CDR3 reads TGTGCCAGCAGCTTGGTAGCGGGAGGGTTGCATGAGCAGTTCTTC.

The rearrangement uses TRBV27 and TRBJ2-3; 7 bases are a match to TRBD1. This CDR3 region has 14 residues. The V gene's germline CDR1 is MNHEY and CDR2 SMNVEV (reference sequence). V shed 8 bases and J 4 bases; nucleotides not matched to a gene: 9. CDR3 amino acids: CASEARQGADTQYF. The CDR3 nucleotides read TGTGCCAGCGAAGCTCGACAGGGCGCAGATACGCAGTATTTT.

The J gene is TRBJ1-1, the V gene TRBV5-1; D is uncertain. The CDR3 extends over 16 amino acids. V was cut by 6 bases and J by 0 bases, with 18 bases left in between. Germline V gives CDR1 SGHRS, CDR2 YFSETQ. CDR3 DNA sequence: TGCGCCAGCATATCCTCCCTGGTCCCTATGAACACTGAAGCTTTCTTT. It codes for CASISSLVPMNTEAFF.

The chain links TRBV18 to TRBJ1-1, with D possibly TRBD1 on 5 matching bases. Germline CDR1 reads KGHSH; CDR2 reads LQKENI. V was clipped by 4 bases and J by 3 bases, with 12 bases between them. The CDR3 length is 14 residues. CDR3 loop: CASSQNRWDTEAFF. The CDR3 nucleotides read TGTGCCAGCTCACAGAACAGGTGGGACACTGAAGCTTTCTTT.

This clone has just one count. The J gene is TRBJ2-5, the V gene TRBV24-1; tentative D call: TRBD2 (6 bases). Germline V lookup: CDR1 KGHDR, CDR2 SFDVKD. The CDR3 is 13 amino acids. Deletions cut 3 bases from V and 7 bases from J, with 11 bases between. CDR3 coding DNA: TGTGCCACCAGTGATCCGGGACTCCCGACCCAGTACTTC. The encoded protein is CATSDPGLPTQYF.

This chain joins TRBV11-1 and TRBJ2-1, with 9 bases aligning to TRBD2. Trimming cost V 0 bases and J 3 bases; bases outside gene matches: 6. Germline V CDR1 and CDR2: SGHAT, FQDESV (reference sequence). The CDR3 is 17 residues long. The CDR3 DNA reads as TGTGCCAGCAGCTTAGCTATGCTAGCGGGGAACTACAATGAGCAGTTCTTC. Protein product: CASSLAMLAGNYNEQFF.

The chain uses TRBV5-1 and TRBJ2-2, with D possibly TRBD2 on 6 matching bases. Between the trimmed V and J ends, which lost 3 bases and 7 bases, there was a span of 10 bases. The germline CDR1 and CDR2 sequences are SGHRS and YFSETQ. The length of the CDR3 is 13 residues. CDR3 sequence: CASSSLGGGELFF. In DNA, the CDR3 is TGCGCCAGCAGCTCCTTGGGGGGCGGGGAGCTGTTTTTT. The full variable domain, its missing parts supplied by reference TRBV5-1 and TRBJ2-2, is KAGVTQTPRYLIKTRGQQVTLSCSPISGHRSVSWYQQTPGQGLQFLFEYFSETQRNKGNFPGRFSGRQFSNSRSEMNVSTLELGDSALYLCASSSLGGGELFFGEGSRLTVL.

The chain recombines TRBV28 with TRBJ1-3; the D is unclear. Between the trimmed V and J ends, which lost 4 bases and 0 bases, there was a span of 16 bases. Germline V CDR1 and CDR2: MDHEN, SYDVKM. CDR3 length: 17 amino acids. CDR3 amino acids: CASSSSQEVYSGNTIYF. Here the CDR3 DNA reads TGTGCCAGCAGTTCTAGCCAAGAAGTATACTCTGGAAACACCATATATTTT.

The V and J genes are TRBV9 and TRBJ2-5, with 11 bases that match TRBD2. With V trimmed by 1 base and J by 4 bases, 18 bases remained unmatched. Germline V gene lookup returns CDR1 SGDLS and CDR2 YYNGEE. The CDR3 sequence is 20 residues long. CDR3 residues: CASSVRTGDTSSGRTETQYF. CDR3 DNA: TGTGCCAGCAGCGTAAGGACAGGGGACACCTCTAGCGGGAGGACAGAGACCCAGTACTTC.

The chain links TRBV2 to TRBJ1-2; no firm D call. The CDR3 extends over 14 amino acids. Germline values: CDR1 SNHLY, CDR2 FYNNEI. V lost 3 bases and J lost 0, with 8 bases in between. In DNA, the CDR3 is TGTGCCAGCAGTGAGAGAGAGTCTAACTATGGCTACACCTTC. Amino acid sequence: CASSERESNYGYTF.

This chain links TRBV5-5 with TRBJ2-3; TRBD2 matches at 10 bases. CDR1 SGHKS and CDR2 YYEKEE come from the germline V gene (reference sequence). This CDR3 comprises 16 residues. V dropped 0 bases and J dropped 2; count of bases not matched to a gene: 3. The CDR3 sequence is CASSLVLAGVTDTQYF. The CDR3 coding sequence is TGTGCCAGCAGCTTGGTCCTAGCGGGAGTCACAGATACGCAGTATTTT.

This chain links TRBV28 with TRBJ2-3, with D maybe TRBD2 (6 bases). The CDR3 extends over 15 amino acids. With 3 bases removed from V and 4 bases from J, the gap between germline ends came to 14 bases. In germline, CDR1 is MDHEN, CDR2 SYDVKM. The CDR3 sequence is CASSFFGSGSDTQYF. The CDR3 bases are TGTGCCAGCAGTTTTTTCGGGAGCGGGTCAGATACGCAGTATTTT. Drawing the rest from reference TRBV28 and TRBJ2-3, the complete variable domain is DVKVTQSSRYLVKRTGEKVFLECVQDMDHENMFWYRQDPGLGLRLIYFSYDVKMKEKGDIPEGYSVSREKKERFSLILESASTNQTSMYLCASSFFGSGSDTQYFGPGTRLTVL.

The CDR3 sequence: CASSLAGGAPTDTQYF. The CDR3 DNA is TGCGCCAGCAGCTTGGCGGGGGGAGCCCCCACAGATACGCAGTATTTT. The chain links TRBV5-1 to TRBJ2-3, with TRBD2 matching 7 bases. The V gene end was trimmed by 0 bases and the J gene end by 2 bases; junction bases not matched to a gene: 6. The CDR3 extends over 16 amino acids. Per germline, CDR1 SGHRS and CDR2 YFSETQ.

The chain recombines TRBV3-1 (or the pseudogene TRBV3-2) with TRBJ2-1, with TRBD2 identical over 12 bases. J lost 8 bases, V lost 0 bases, and 5 bases had no gene match. Germline V gene lookup returns CDR1 LGHDT and CDR2 YNNKEL (reference sequence). The CDR3 length is 16 residues. CDR3 coding DNA: TGTGCCAGCAGCCAAGAGACTAGCGGGAGCTGGTATGAGCAGTTCTTC. Translation gives CASSQETSGSWYEQFF.

Note on this clone: This sample includes further DNA sequences coding for the same CDR3. CDR3 nucleotide sequence: TGTGCCTGGAGTGGGGGACAGGTTAGCAATCAGCCCCAGCATTTT. It specifies CAWSGGQVSNQPQHF. The V gene is TRBV30, the J gene TRBJ1-5, with 8 bases matching TRBD1. Germline CDR1 and CDR2: GTSNPN and SVGIG (reference sequence). The CDR3 is made up of 15 amino acids. With V trimmed by 1 base and J by 0 bases, 2 bases remained unmatched.